This note documents a single TCR beta chain sequence. This clonotype came up a few times. Which antigen it targets is not known. No much larger clonotype is one base removed from it; base qualities were not supplied. The CDR3 runs 15 amino acids, cysteine and phenylalanine included. The kept DNA is CDR3 alone, 45 bases in frame from the first base. V and J are truncated by 3 bases and 2 bases respectively, leaving an intervening sequence of 13 bases. The data belong to a study of CD8 T cells in ankylosing spondylitis (dated by TCRdb to the late 2010s). Context from the whole study: T cell receptor beta repertoires were profiled in healthy donors and ankylosing spondylitis patients so that disease-linked TCR variants could be found. Peripheral blood samples were taken, and synovial fluid was additionally collected from ankylosing spondylitis patients. The whole study cohort included some 100 healthy donors and 25 ankylosing spondylitis patients.

Overall study results and their limits: A TCR beta motif of roughly 8 highly homologous amino acid variants appeared characteristic of blood from ankylosing spondylitis patients. In peripheral blood, the disease-linked clones were found at relatively low frequencies and had a CD8+ phenotype. The disease-linked clones were reported to be significantly enriched in matched synovial fluid samples from ankylosing spondylitis patients. Some of the motif variants had been reported before in the synovial fluid and blood of reactive arthritis patients, a finding that suggests common disease-initiation mechanisms.

TCRdb names Illumina HiSeq 2500 as the instrument used. Quantitative 5'-RACE with molecular barcodes was the method used to prepare the TCR beta libraries. As for the authors' bioinformatics: Disease-linked TCR variants were identified with a new computational method built on a probabilistic model of VDJ rearrangement. Using fastp trimming at Q25 and MiXCR clonotype assembly, TCRdb reanalyzed the public sequencing data and kept in-frame beta chains. Rows merge per CDR3 protein into single entries with the most common DNA and genes. The V and J calls, along with clone size, are taken from TCRdb and not from the paper's own processing. The sample table records approximately 400,000 distinct CDR3 sequences; more than 25% of these occur just once. The top ten hold under 0.9% of the sample.

This sequence originates from a male donor with ankylosing spondylitis. The chain couples TRBV12-3 or TRBV12-4 to TRBJ1-2; a confident D gene designation cannot be given. The sequenced material came from blood, either unsorted or a sorted T cell fraction (not recorded which). The DNA sequence is as follows: TGTGCCAGCAGTTTCTCTTCGGGCAGGAACTATGGCTACACCTTC. It is translated as CASSFSSGRNYGYTF.